Below are 10 T cell receptor beta chains sequenced from a single sample in a study of response to subunit inactivated influenza vaccine. MiXCR, run by TCRdb on the RT-PCR reads, gives a single entry per CDR3 protein. The sample has about 570,000 distinct CDR3 sequences, around 11% seen once. The same specimen was also included in a second study, on T cells expressing NK-cell markers. That report adds: TCR beta cDNA was made by 5'RACE template switching with UMIs.

Sequencing used PBMCs from blood, obtained on the day of vaccination. These TCRs come from a man aged 50 to 60 who received an inactivated influenza vaccine.

V usage is TRBV6-1 and J usage is TRBJ2-2; 8 bases fit TRBD1. Germline V gene lookup returns CDR1 MNHNS and CDR2 SASEGT. This CDR3 is 15 amino acids long. The trim removed 7 bases at V and 0 bases at J, leaving 4 bases unmatched. CDR3 sequence reads: CASTLQGANTGELFF. The CDR3 coding sequence is TGTGCCAGCACCTTACAGGGGGCGAACACCGGGGAGCTGTTTTTT.

This chain joins TRBV20-1 and TRBJ1-2; 12 positions match TRBD1. Germline V gene lookup returns CDR1 DFQATT and CDR2 SNEGSKA (reference sequence). This CDR3 comprises 15 residues. The V gene end was trimmed by 0 bases and the J gene end by 4 bases; junction bases not matched to a gene: 3. The CDR3 spells CSARDPGQGAYGYTF. CDR3 sequence (DNA): TGCAGTGCTAGAGACCCGGGACAGGGGGCCTATGGCTACACCTTC.

The rearrangement uses TRBV7-2 and TRBJ2-5, with 12 nucleotides matching TRBD1. The CDR3 extends over 16 amino acids. Per germline, CDR1 SGHTA and CDR2 FQGNSA. V gave up 1 base and J gave up 6 bases; unmatched junction bases: 6. CDR3 residues: CASSLVGTGGVQTQYF. CDR3 DNA: TGTGCCAGCAGCTTAGTCGGGACAGGGGGCGTCCAGACCCAGTACTTC.

The chain employs TRBV15 and TRBJ2-7; D is undetermined. Trimming shortened V by 5 bases and J by 6 bases, and 11 bases separated the two germline ends. Germline V gene sequence: CDR1 LNHNV, CDR2 YYDKDF (reference sequence). The CDR3 sequence is 12 residues long. The CDR3 spells CATSSWVGEQYF. Here the CDR3 DNA reads TGTGCCACCAGCTCTTGGGTGGGCGAGCAGTACTTC. The full variable domain, in which reference TRBV15 and TRBJ2-7 provide the parts outside the CDR3, is DAMVIQNPRYQVTQFGKPVTLSCSQTLNHNVMYWYQQKSSQAPKLLFHYYDKDFNNEADTPDNFQSRRPNTSFCFLDIRSPGLGDTAMYLCATSSWVGEQYFGPGTRLTVT.

The chain carries TRBV19 and TRBJ2-5; the match to TRBD2 covers 9 bases. V lost 3 bases to trimming and J lost 4 bases; unmatched junction nucleotides: 6. The CDR3 covers 15 residues. The germline CDR1 and CDR2 sequences are LNHDA and SQIVND (reference sequence). CDR3 loop: CASSIGGGAAETQYF. The CDR3 nucleotides are TGTGCCAGTAGTATCGGCGGGGGGGCCGCAGAGACCCAGTACTTC.

This clonotype was counted between two and nine times. CDR3 in DNA: TGCGCCAGCAGCCAAGACCAGGGGAAGTACGAGCAGTACTTC. Amino acids: CASSQDQGKYEQYF. J is TRBJ2-7 and V is TRBV4-3, with a weak D call TRBD1 (6 bases). Trimming left V 0 bases short and J 4 bases short, with 10 bases between. Germline V gives CDR1 LGHNA, CDR2 YSLEER. The CDR3 has 14 residues.

This clonotype has at least ten counts. This chain links TRBV9 with TRBJ2-2; perhaps D is TRBD1 or TRBD2 (5 bases each). Trimming pared 4 bases from V and 7 bases from J, leaving 14 bases between. This CDR3 has 14 residues. Germline CDR1 SGDLS, CDR2 YYNGEE. CDR3 in DNA: TGTGCCAGCAGCCCCGGGACCGTCATCGGGGAGCTGTTTTTT. It codes for CASSPGTVIGELFF.

The table lists this clonotype with a few counts. V gene TRBV6-2 or TRBV6-3 combines with J gene TRBJ1-5; no clear D. The CDR3 is 16 amino acids. The germline V gene has CDR1 MNHEY and CDR2 SVGEGT. Trimming stripped 4 bases from V and 4 bases from J, with 17 bases between. The CDR3 here is CASSWIGRGANQPQHF. The CDR3 bases are TGTGCCAGCAGTTGGATCGGACGCGGTGCTAATCAGCCCCAGCATTTT.

This chain joins TRBV21-1 and TRBJ2-7; TRBD2, as called in the table, went unchecked against the DNA. TRBV21-1 is assigned pseudogene status. The CDR3 length is 13 residues. CDR3 protein: CAGGTSRYYEQYF. CDR3 sequence (DNA): TGTGCCGGAGGGACTAGCAGATACTACGAGCAGTACTTC.

This clonotype was counted between two and nine times. The chain is built from TRBV6-1 and TRBJ2-7; no firm D call. V was trimmed by 3 bases and J by 9 bases, leaving 6 bases between them. Germline CDR1 reads MNHNS; CDR2 reads SASEGT. This CDR3 contains 10 residues. Here the CDR3 reads CASSESLQYF. In DNA, the CDR3 is TGTGCCAGCAGTGAGTCCCTGCAGTACTTC.